This T cell receptor beta chain was recovered during a study of cytomegalovirus exposure and HLA in healthy donors. This clone was detected a few times. This CDR3 contains 14 residues. The germline gives CDR1 MNHEY, CDR2 SMNVEV (reference sequence). The trim removed 7 bases at V and 6 bases at J, leaving 5 bases unmatched. TCRdb's copy holds only in-frame clones and misses some; the assay was immunoSEQ multiplex PCR. The table records about 330,000 clones, 86% of them present only once. The V gene is TRBV27, the J gene TRBJ2-1, with TRBD2 matching 11 bases. The TCR sequence derives from a woman aged 18-30 years in good health and CMV-seronegative. Sample: PBMCs. The CDR3 sequence is CASTHLAGGNEQFF. The CDR3 coding sequence is TGTGCCAGCACCCATCTAGCGGGAGGCAATGAGCAGTTCTTC.